This is a list of T cell receptor beta chains from one sample in a study of neurological immune-mediated disorders. TCRdb passed the 5' RACE reads through MiXCR, listing each CDR3 protein once. The table includes 70,000 or so distinct CDR3 sequences, around 5% detected once. Sequencing was carried out using PBMCs. The origin of the receptors is a woman aged 25 to 39 with multiple sclerosis. The CDR3 runs from the conserved cysteine through the conserved F or W. A D gene is named only where the DNA matches it firmly. Some rows mark clone size as missing; the rest say once, few, many or name a class of expanded clone.

CASIQDWSRGAFF,TGTGCCAGCATCCAAGATTGGTCCAGGGGCGCTTTCTTT,-,-,TRBV14,TRBJ1-1
CASSLGLVGETQYF,TGTGCCAGCAGCCTGGGCCTCGTTGGGGAGACCCAGTACTTC,many,-,TRBV28,TRBJ2-5
CASIWGRNTGELFF,TGTGCCAGCATCTGGGGCCGTAACACCGGGGAGCTGTTTTTT,many,-,TRBV12-3/TRBV12-4,TRBJ2-2
CASRPRDRLFTTYEQYF,TGTGCCAGCAGGCCCCGTGACAGGCTTTTCACAACCTACGAGCAGTACTTC,many,-,TRBV6-2/TRBV6-3,TRBJ2-7
CSARSLAGGPSYNEQFF,TGCAGTGCTAGATCACTAGCGGGGGGGCCGAGCTACAATGAGCAGTTCTTC,many,TRBD2,TRBV20-1,TRBJ2-1
CASSPGEQMNYGYTF,TGTGCCAGCAGCCCAGGGGAGCAGATGAACTATGGCTACACCTTC,few,-,TRBV9,TRBJ1-2
CASSLSGGYTF,TGTGCCAGCAGCTTGTCGGGGGGCTACACCTTC,many,-,TRBV5-6,TRBJ1-2
CASSSLGSNNSPLHF,TGTGCCAGCTCGAGTCTGGGCAGCAATAATTCACCCCTCCACTTT,-,-,TRBV18,TRBJ1-6
CASSALRRGNTGELFF,TGTGCCAGCAGTGCCCTGCGGCGGGGGAACACCGGGGAGCTGTTTTTT,many,-,TRBV28,TRBJ2-2
CASSEHNTGELFF,TGCGCCAGCAGCGAGCATAACACCGGGGAGCTGTTTTTT,-,-,TRBV5-1,TRBJ2-2
CSARTLRGGLRNEQFF,TGCAGTGCTAGGACCCTTCGGGGGGGCCTCCGAAATGAGCAGTTCTTC,many,TRBD2,TRBV20-1,TRBJ2-1
CASSPGLGLMEQYF,TGTGCCAGCAGCCCGGGACTAGGGTTAATGGAGCAGTACTTC,many,TRBD2,TRBV6-5,TRBJ2-7
CASSQAVWDRSTYEQYF,TGTGCCAGCAGCCAAGCCGTTTGGGACAGGTCGACTTACGAGCAGTACTTC,few,TRBD1,TRBV3-1,TRBJ2-7